This entry features one T cell receptor beta chain sequence. Its target is not known. The Oncomine TCR Beta short-read assay sequenced DNA from cultured CD4+ T cells. TCRdb reprocessed the PCR reads via MiXCR and lists one record per CDR3 protein. The table shows around 8,800 distinct CDR3 sequences, with 60% occurring only once. Documented treatment: approximately nine-day PBMC culture with coronavirus spike peptide pools or control peptides (ViraFEST assay). These data are taken from a study of vaccination and CD4 T cells after COVID-19. In the study overall: Stimulation of cells relied on overlapping spike peptides derived from SARS-CoV-2, HCoV-NL63, HCoV-OC43 and HCoV-229E.

The V and J ends lost 4 bases and 0 bases respectively, with 10 bases between them. The CDR3 totals 14 residues. Germline-derived CDR1 and CDR2 are MNHEY and SVGEGT. This material consisted of cultured CD4+ T cells from blood, taken after SARS-CoV-2 vaccination. The receptor was isolated from a human donor with COVID-19. The genes are TRBV6-2 or TRBV6-3 and TRBJ2-7; D call uncertain. In nucleotides, the CDR3 is TGTGCCAGCAGTTCCCTCGGCGGCTCCTACGAGCAGTACTTC. This encodes CASSSLGGSYEQYF.